The 23 T cell receptor beta chains below were found in one sample sequenced in a study of blood T cell repertoires in COVID-19 (dated by TCRdb to about 2020). The library was generated by the immunoSEQ multiplex PCR assay. The source is immuneACCESS, and TCRdb retained only in-frame sequences with V and J called. Part of the clones is not carried over; for the studies checked, unresolved V genes explain less than half of this, and the remainder is unexplained. The sample data list 150,000 to 190,000 clones, and roughly nine tenths of these were observed just once. The ten biggest clones cover about 2.4% of the sample. Sequencing was done on a sample of peripheral blood. These receptor sequences come from a woman in her 70s with acute or convalescent COVID-19.

The chain recombines TRBV7-9 with TRBJ1-2, with D perhaps matching TRBD1 (6 bases). Germline V gene sequence: CDR1 SEHNR, CDR2 FQNEAQ (reference sequence). The CDR3 extends over 15 amino acids. Trimming pared 5 bases from V and 3 bases from J, leaving 16 bases between. This CDR3 is CASSHGGGQDYGYTF. The CDR3 DNA is TGTGCCAGCAGCCACGGTGGGGGCCAGGACTATGGCTACACCTTC.

The J gene is TRBJ1-5, the V gene TRBV6-6, with 9 bases identical to TRBD1. Germline-derived CDR1 and CDR2 are MNHNY and SVGAGI (reference sequence). The CDR3 sequence is 14 residues long. The junction had 2 bases not matched to a gene; V was cut back by 2 bases and J by 6 bases. The DNA of the CDR3 is TGTGCCAGCAGTTACGCGGGACAGGGTCAGCCCCAGCATTTT. Amino acids: CASSYAGQGQPQHF.

The V and J genes are TRBV11-3 and TRBJ1-1; a possible D gene is TRBD1 (6 bases). Trimming cost V 5 bases and J 2 bases, with 15 bases left between them. From germline, CDR1 is SGHNT and CDR2 YENEEA. The CDR3 consists of 15 residues. CDR3: CASSQKDRLNTEAFF. CDR3 bases: TGTGCCAGCAGCCAAAAGGACAGACTTAACACTGAAGCTTTCTTT.

The V gene is TRBV5-1, the J gene TRBJ1-4; TRBD1 is a possible D gene (5 bases). The CDR3 consists of 14 residues. The germline V gene has CDR1 SGHRS and CDR2 YFSETQ. Trimming removed 6 bases from V and 7 bases from J, with 16 bases in between. The CDR3 region has the DNA TGCGCCAGCACTCTGCAGGGAGGGAGTGAAAAACTGTTTTTT. This translates into CASTLQGGSEKLFF.

The rearrangement links TRBV6-1 to TRBJ1-5; 9 nucleotides line up with TRBD1. CDR1 and CDR2 (germline): MNHNS, SASEGT. This CDR3 is 20 amino acids long. The V and J ends lost 2 bases and 0 bases, in that order; junction bases with no gene match: 14. CDR3 region: CASSEWRGGQGQGSNQPQHF. As DNA, the CDR3 is TGTGCCAGCAGTGAATGGAGAGGAGGACAGGGGCAGGGTAGCAATCAGCCCCAGCATTTT.

The chain carries TRBV4-1 and TRBJ2-5, with TRBD2 identical over 12 bases. Trimming removed 1 base from V and 5 bases from J; junction bases left unmatched: 8. CDR1 and CDR2 (germline): MGHRA, YSYEKL. This CDR3 is built from 17 residues. Written as DNA, the CDR3 is TGCGCCAGCAGCCAAGGATCTAGCGGGGGGGCCCTGGAGACCCAGTACTTC. Translation: CASSQGSSGGALETQYF.

The chain uses TRBV6-5 and TRBJ1-5; D is possibly TRBD1 (6 bases). The germline V gene encodes CDR1 MNHEY and CDR2 SVGAGI. V shed 4 bases and J shed 3 bases, with 10 bases lying between them. CDR3 length equals 14 residues. In DNA form, the CDR3 reads TGTGCCAGCAGTTCGGGGACACACAATCAGCCCCAGCATTTT. Translating it yields CASSSGTHNQPQHF.

V and J are TRBV11-1 and TRBJ2-7; TRBD2 might be the D (6 bases). Germline CDR1 and CDR2: SGHAT and FQDESV (reference sequence). V lost 3 bases and J lost 3, with 9 bases in between. This CDR3 region has 13 residues. The chain's CDR3 is CASSFGRGYEQYV. The CDR3 DNA reads TGTGCCAGCAGCTTCGGGCGGGGCTACGAGCAGTACGTC.

This chain connects TRBV10-3 to TRBJ1-2; tentatively, D is TRBD1 (5 bases). V was cut by 4 bases and J by 3 bases, with 9 bases left in between. This CDR3 is 13 amino acids long. Germline values: CDR1 ENHRY, CDR2 SYGVKD. CDR3 in amino acids: CAISARGDYGYTF. The CDR3 coding sequence is TGTGCCATCAGTGCCCGGGGGGACTATGGCTACACCTTC.

The rearrangement uses TRBV5-4 and TRBJ1-4, with TRBD1 identical over 7 bases. V trimming: 4 bases; J trimming: 8 bases; junction bases outside the gene matches: 8. CDR3 size: 14 residues. Germline assignment: CDR1 SGHNT and CDR2 YYREEE (reference sequence). The CDR3 region is CASSAGGGEEKLFF. The CDR3 DNA follows: TGTGCCAGCAGCGCAGGGGGAGGAGAGGAAAAACTGTTTTTT.

This clone was seen a single time. The chain is built from TRBV5-1 and TRBJ2-2; a possible D gene is TRBD1 (6 bases). Germline CDR1 and CDR2: SGHRS and YFSETQ. With 7 bases removed from V and 6 bases from J, the gap between germline ends came to 22 bases. The CDR3 is made up of 16 amino acids. For the CDR3, the DNA is TGCGCCAGCGCCCTCGTGGCAGGGGAAGGGTCCGGGGAGCTGTTTTTT. Protein sequence: CASALVAGEGSGELFF.

The CDR3 sequence is CASSVIWTGGGGYTF. CDR3 in DNA: TGTGCCAGCAGTGTAATCTGGACAGGGGGCGGTGGCTACACCTTC. The V and J genes are TRBV2 and TRBJ1-2, with 11 bases fitting TRBD1. V trimming: 4 bases; J trimming: 7 bases; junction bases outside the gene matches: 8. This CDR3 contains 15 residues. The germline V gene has CDR1 SNHLY and CDR2 FYNNEI.

The chain has TRBV30 and TRBJ1-1; D ambiguous. The V gene lost 2 bases and the J gene lost 0 bases, with 10 bases spanning the gap. The CDR3 consists of 14 residues. Germline CDR1 reads GTSNPN; CDR2 reads SVGIG (reference sequence). The CDR3 here is CAWSSGGLNTEAFF. The CDR3, as DNA: TGTGCCTGGAGTAGCGGAGGGCTGAACACTGAAGCTTTCTTT.

The rearrangement joins TRBV6-5 to TRBJ2-7; 9 bases line up with TRBD1. The junction had 8 bases not matched to a gene; V was cut back by 5 bases and J by 3 bases. CDR1 MNHEY and CDR2 SVGAGI come from the germline V gene. The CDR3 has 15 residues. CDR3 in amino acids: CASSRPGTGNYEQYF. CDR3 bases: TGTGCCAGCAGTCGACCAGGGACAGGGAACTACGAGCAGTACTTC.

The chain recombines TRBV3-1 (or the pseudogene TRBV3-2) with TRBJ2-7; TRBD1 aligns across 7 bases. V was clipped by 4 bases and J by 7 bases; unmatched bases: 4. The germline CDR1 and CDR2 sequences are LGHDT and YNNKEL (reference sequence). The CDR3 totals 12 residues. DNA for the CDR3: TGTGCCAGCAGCCTAACAGGGGCTGAGCAGTACGTC. Amino acids: CASSLTGAEQYV.

CDR3 in DNA: TGTGCCAGCAGAGGGTGGGTCGGAGGGTCCTACAATGAGCAGTTCTTC. It specifies CASRGWVGGSYNEQFF. This chain uses TRBV28 with TRBJ2-1; D might be TRBD2 (6 bases). The CDR3 totals 16 residues. Per the germline V gene, CDR1 is MDHEN and CDR2 is SYDVKM. V gave up 6 bases and J gave up 1 base, with 16 bases separating them.

V usage is TRBV5-6 and J usage is TRBJ1-6; D uncertain. Between the trimmed V and J ends, which lost 0 bases and 0 bases, there was a span of 10 bases. Looked up from germline, CDR1 is SGHDT and CDR2 is YYEEEE. The CDR3 length is 17 residues. The CDR3 is CASSLDGTSSYNSPLHF. CDR3 in DNA: TGTGCCAGCAGCTTGGATGGAACTAGCTCCTATAATTCACCCCTCCACTTT.

V gene TRBV6-5 combines with J gene TRBJ2-7; D possibly corresponds to TRBD2 (6 bases). Trimming cost V 8 bases and J 5 bases, with 16 bases left between them. This CDR3 comprises 13 residues. The germline CDR1 and CDR2 sequences are MNHEY and SVGAGI. This CDR3 reads CASGTSRVDEQYV. In DNA, the CDR3 is TGTGCCAGCGGGACTTCCAGGGTGGACGAGCAGTACGTC.

The chain couples TRBV2 to TRBJ2-7, with a possible D match to TRBD1 (6 bases). Germline V gene data show CDR1 as SNHLY and CDR2 as FYNNEI. Trimming removed 4 bases from V and 4 bases from J, with 8 bases in between. The CDR3 spans 12 residues. The CDR3 sequence is CASSGQGYEQYV. In DNA form, the CDR3 reads TGTGCCAGCAGTGGCCAGGGGTACGAGCAGTACGTC.

The V call is TRBV6-1, the J call TRBJ1-5; TRBD1 matches 8 bases. CDR3 size: 15 residues. Germline CDR1 reads MNHNS; CDR2 reads SASEGT. J was trimmed by 2 bases and V by 5 bases; bases with no gene match: 5. The CDR3 sequence: CASSFQGAGNQPQHF. CDR3 DNA sequence: TGTGCCAGCAGTTTCCAGGGGGCAGGCAATCAGCCCCAGCATTTT.

The chain has TRBV6-5 and TRBJ1-1; TRBD1 matches at 10 bases. The V gene's germline CDR1 is MNHEY and CDR2 SVGAGI. This CDR3 spans 15 amino acids. V gave up 5 bases and J gave up 6 bases; unmatched junction bases: 9. CDR3 protein: CASSPMTGGASEAFF. The CDR3, as DNA: TGTGCCAGCAGTCCTATGACAGGGGGCGCCTCTGAAGCTTTCTTT.

This chain uses TRBV7-9 with TRBJ1-2, with D uncertain. CDR1 is SEHNR, CDR2 FQNEAQ, per germline (reference sequence). Trimming took 6 bases from V and 8 from J, leaving 16 bases between them. CDR3 size: 13 residues. CDR3 loop: CASSFRGSGGYTF. CDR3 in DNA: TGTGCCAGCAGTTTTCGGGGATCAGGCGGCTACACCTTC.

The V and J genes are TRBV19 and TRBJ1-1, with D unresolved. Trimming pared 5 bases from V and 0 bases from J, leaving 13 bases between. This CDR3 has 15 amino acids. The germline V gene encodes CDR1 LNHDA and CDR2 SQIVND (reference sequence). In nucleotides, the CDR3 is TGTGCCAGTAGTGACGGCGAGGTGATGAACACTGAAGCTTTCTTT. Translation: CASSDGEVMNTEAFF.